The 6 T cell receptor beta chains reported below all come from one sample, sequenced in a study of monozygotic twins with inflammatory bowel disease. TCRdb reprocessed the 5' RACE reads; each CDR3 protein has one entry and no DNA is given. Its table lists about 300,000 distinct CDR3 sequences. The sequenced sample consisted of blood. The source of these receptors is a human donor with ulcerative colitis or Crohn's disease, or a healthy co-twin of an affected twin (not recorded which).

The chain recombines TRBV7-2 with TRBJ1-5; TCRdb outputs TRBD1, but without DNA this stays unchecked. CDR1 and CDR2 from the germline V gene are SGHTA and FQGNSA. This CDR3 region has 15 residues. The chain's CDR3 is CASSSGQGLNQPQHF.

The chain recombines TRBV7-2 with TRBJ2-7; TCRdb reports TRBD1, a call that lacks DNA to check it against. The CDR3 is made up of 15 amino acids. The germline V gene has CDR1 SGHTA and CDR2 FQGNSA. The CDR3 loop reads CASSSLRDRPYEQYF. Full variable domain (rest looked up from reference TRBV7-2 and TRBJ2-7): GAGVSQSPSNKVTEKGKDVELRCDPISGHTALYWYRQSLGQGLEFLIYFQGNSAPDKSGLPSDRFSAERTGGSVSTLTIQRTQQEDSAVYLCASSSLRDRPYEQYFGPGTRLTVT.

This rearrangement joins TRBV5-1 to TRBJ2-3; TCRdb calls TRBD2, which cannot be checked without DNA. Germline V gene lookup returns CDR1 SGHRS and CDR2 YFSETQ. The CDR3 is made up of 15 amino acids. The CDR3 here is CASSWGLADTDTQYF.

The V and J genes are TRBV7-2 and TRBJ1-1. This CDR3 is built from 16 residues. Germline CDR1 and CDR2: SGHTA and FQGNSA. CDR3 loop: CASSLAGTRLNTEAFF.

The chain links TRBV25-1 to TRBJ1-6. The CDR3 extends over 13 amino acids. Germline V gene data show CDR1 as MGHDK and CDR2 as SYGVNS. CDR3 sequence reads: CASSSSNNSPLHF.

This chain's CDR3 is CASTRGHTEAFF. This chain links TRBV19 with TRBJ1-1; the TRBD1 assignment by TCRdb is unverifiable without DNA. The germline V gene has CDR1 LNHDA and CDR2 SQIVND (reference sequence). The CDR3 contains 12 residues.